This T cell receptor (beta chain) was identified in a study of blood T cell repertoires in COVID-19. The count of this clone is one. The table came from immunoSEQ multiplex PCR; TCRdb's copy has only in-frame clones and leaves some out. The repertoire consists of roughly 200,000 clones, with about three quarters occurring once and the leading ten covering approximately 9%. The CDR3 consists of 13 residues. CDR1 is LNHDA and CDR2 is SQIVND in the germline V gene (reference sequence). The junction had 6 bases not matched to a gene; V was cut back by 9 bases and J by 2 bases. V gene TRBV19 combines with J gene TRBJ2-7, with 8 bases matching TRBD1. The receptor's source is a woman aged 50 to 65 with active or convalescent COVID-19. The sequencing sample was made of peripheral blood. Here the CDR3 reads CASGGQGPYEQYF. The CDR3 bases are TGTGCCAGCGGAGGACAGGGCCCCTACGAGCAGTACTTC.